This T cell receptor (beta chain) was obtained from a study of T-cell reconstitution after alpha-beta-depleted transplantation in children. Unique molecular identifiers tagged the TCRbeta library. TCRdb redid the calling of the PCR reads with MiXCR, one entry per CDR3 protein. The table lists 600,000 to 800,000 distinct CDR3 sequences, 13% of them singletons. Findings and caveats of the study: In some patients, recipient T cells and intrathymic progenitors surviving conditioning explained high day-60 diversity. Several hundred expanded graft clones reportedly supplied alpha-beta T cells about two months after transplant. One year after transplant, T-cell counts and diversity came mostly from newly produced T cells.

The CDR3 is 12 amino acids. V trimming: 8 bases; J trimming: 4 bases; junction bases outside the gene matches: 5. Germline loops: CDR1 SQVTM, CDR2 ANQGSEA. The sample holds many counts of this clonotype. What it binds is not known. The material was PBMCs, obtained before TCRalphabeta/CD19-depleted stem cell transplant. The gene calls are TRBV29-1 and TRBJ1-1, with 9 positions matching TRBD1. This sequence originates from a girl aged 2 to 9 with congenital amegakaryocytic thrombocytopenia, due to receive a stem cell transplant. The CDR3 spells CSSRQGGTEAFF. The DNA for the CDR3 is TGCAGCTCCAGACAGGGGGGCACTGAAGCTTTCTTT. Variable domain in full (rest from reference TRBV29-1 and TRBJ1-1): SAVISQKPSRDICQRGTSLTIQCQVDSQVTMMFWYRQQPGQSLTLIATANQGSEATYESGFVIDKFPISRPNLTFSTLTVSNMSPEDSSIYLCSSRQGGTEAFFGQGTRLTVV.